This T cell receptor beta chain was captured by sequencing in a study of T cells in Graves' hyperthyroidism and ophthalmopathy. This clonotype has a count of ten or more. Its target is not known. Inclusion characteristics of ophthalmopathy patients comprised a Clinical Activity Score of at least 3, a NOSPECS grade of at least 4, and duration under 3 months. Every diagnosis used clinical symptoms, serum thyroxine and TRAb, thyroid ultrasound and orbital computed tomography. Extraction of PBMCs used roughly 9.4 ml of fresh peripheral blood. General observations from the study: Blood held most thyroid clonotypes expanded above 0.001 frequency.

The germline V gene encodes CDR1 KGHDR and CDR2 SFDVKD. The V gene end was trimmed by 8 bases and the J gene end by 5 bases; junction bases not matched to a gene: 11. The CDR3 consists of 15 residues. Amplification of TCR beta CDR3 regions was performed using RNA transcripts as template. A set of HTBI primers served as the primers for a first-round RT-PCR of the TCR CDR3. TCRdb reanalysed the multiplex PCR reads using MiXCR and keeps one entry per CDR3 protein. The sample lists 640,000 or so distinct CDR3 sequences, 14% to 15% occurring once. The receptor's source is a woman in her thirties or forties with Graves' ophthalmopathy. Specimen: blood. V and J are TRBV24-1 and TRBJ2-5, with 9 bases lining up with TRBD2. DNA of the CDR3: TGTGCCACCACCATAGCGGGAGTCTTCTGGGAGACCCAGTACTTC. Translating it yields CATTIAGVFWETQYF.